This T cell receptor beta chain derives from a study of graft-versus-host responses after intestinal transplantation. Study as a whole: Recipients obtained multivisceral, liver-intestinal, or isolated intestinal transplants. Whole-study results and caveats: Allografts carried high graft-versus-host to host-versus-graft clonal ratios in patients having graft-donor T cell macrochimerism. Early post-transplant HvG declines were associated with peak circulating GvH clone levels. Among recipient marrow samples, GvH clones were found; some appeared first in ileum or blood.

With respect to this clone: Its antigen is not known.

The protocol was immunoSEQ multiplex PCR, while the TCRdb copy is restricted to in-frame clones and leaves out a portion. This sample has tens of thousands of clones, with approximately 92% found just once. The CDR3 totals 16 residues. Germline-derived CDR1 and CDR2 are LNHDA and SQIVND (reference sequence). V gave up 5 bases and J gave up 8 bases, with 19 bases separating them. The source of this sequence is a human patient who received an intestinal transplant, so some T cells may come from the graft donor. This chain joins TRBV19 and TRBJ1-6; D possibly corresponds to TRBD1 (6 bases). The input for sequencing was PBMCs, taken roughly 260 days after intestinal transplant. The chain's CDR3 is CASSLIPGSGDSPLHF. CDR3 DNA: TGTGCCAGTAGTCTCATTCCGGGGTCAGGGGATTCACCCCTCCACTTT.